This T cell receptor (beta chain) was identified during a study of regulatory T cells in long-lasting Graves disease. General observations from the study: Persistent disease preferred TRBV28, TRBJ1-2 and TRBJ2-5; new disease, TRBV20-1 and TRBJ2-1. It was peripheral blood alone, not thyroid tissue, that was studied. New patients shared approximately 930 public clonotypes, fewer than the roughly 3,000 shared by persistent patients.

As to time point: persistent/refractory GD, antithyroid drugs over 5 years with positive TRAb. From PBMCs, RNA was extracted and then used to make the TCR library. Each of the patients was recruited from an endocrinology department situated in Xi'an, China. To note about this clonotype: Antigen unknown.

Germline V gives CDR1 MNHNS, CDR2 SASEGT. The CDR3 extends over 15 amino acids. V lost 6 bases to trimming and J lost 10 bases; unmatched junction nucleotides: 10. Arm-PCR with iRepertoire HTBI primers amplified the CDR3 regions for these TCR beta libraries. TCRdb recomputed calls from the multiplex PCR reads with MiXCR, one row per CDR3 protein. The table lists approximately 400,000 distinct CDR3 sequences, 20% to 30% of them singletons. This TCR was recovered from a female donor with Graves disease. This sample comprised peripheral blood mononuclear cells (PBMCs), obtained when the disease was refractory, from a patient treated with antithyroid drugs. The rearrangement links TRBV6-1 to TRBJ2-1; 12 nucleotides agree with TRBD2. The CDR3 sequence is CASRSPSGRDDEQFF. DNA for the CDR3: TGTGCCAGCAGATCCCCTAGCGGGAGGGACGACGAGCAGTTCTTC.